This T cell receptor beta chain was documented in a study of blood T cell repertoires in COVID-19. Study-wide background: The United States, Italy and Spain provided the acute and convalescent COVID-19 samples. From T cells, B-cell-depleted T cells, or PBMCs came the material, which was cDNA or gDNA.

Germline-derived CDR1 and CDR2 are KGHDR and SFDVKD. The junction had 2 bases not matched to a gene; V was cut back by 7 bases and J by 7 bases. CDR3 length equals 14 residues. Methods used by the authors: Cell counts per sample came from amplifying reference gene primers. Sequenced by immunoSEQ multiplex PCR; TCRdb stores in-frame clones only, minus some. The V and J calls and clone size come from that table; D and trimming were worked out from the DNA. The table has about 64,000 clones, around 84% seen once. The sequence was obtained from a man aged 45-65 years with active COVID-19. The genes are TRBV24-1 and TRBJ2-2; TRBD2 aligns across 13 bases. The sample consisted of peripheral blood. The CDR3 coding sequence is TGTGCCACCAGGGGACTAGCGGGAAACGGGGAGCTGTTTTTT. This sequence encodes CATRGLAGNGELFF.